Listed here are 6 T cell receptor beta chains from one sample, sequenced in a study of cytomegalovirus exposure and HLA in healthy donors. 60 Vbeta and 13 Jbeta primers were used in PCR. Sequenced by immunoSEQ multiplex PCR; TCRdb stores in-frame clones only, minus some. The table shows around 35,000 clones, with more than 80% occurring only once. Sequencing input: PBMCs. The receptors stem from a woman aged 40 to 50 in good health and CMV-seronegative.

The table lists this clone with a count of one. CDR3 nucleotide sequence: TGCGCCAGCAGCCAAGGGCGGGCGGGGCTTGTGTACCAAGAGACCCAGTACTTC. Protein sequence: CASSQGRAGLVYQETQYF. V gene TRBV4-1 combines with J gene TRBJ2-5, with a tentative D call TRBD2 (6 bases). This CDR3 spans 18 amino acids. Deletions cut 1 base from V and 0 bases from J, with 18 bases between. Germline V gene sequence: CDR1 MGHRA, CDR2 YSYEKL.

This clone was observed once. The V call is TRBV5-1, the J call TRBJ2-5; 13 bases agree with TRBD2. This CDR3 is built from 14 residues. The junction had 1 base not matched to a gene; V was cut back by 3 bases and J by 5 bases. Germline V lookup: CDR1 SGHRS, CDR2 YFSETQ. CDR3 protein: CASSSTSGGETQYF. Written as DNA, the CDR3 is TGCGCCAGCAGCTCGACTAGCGGGGGGGAGACCCAGTACTTC.

V usage is TRBV19 and J usage is TRBJ1-1; D is unclear. This CDR3 spans 15 amino acids. Trimming left V 3 bases short and J 5 bases short, with 16 bases between. Germline lookup yields CDR1 LNHDA and CDR2 SQIVND (reference sequence). CDR3 protein: CASSIWALSPTEAFF. DNA for the CDR3: TGTGCCAGTAGTATTTGGGCTCTAAGCCCTACTGAAGCTTTCTTT.

This clone was seen more than once but under ten times. The chain is built from TRBV19 and TRBJ2-5; D gene ambiguous. CDR1 is LNHDA and CDR2 is SQIVND in the germline V gene (reference sequence). Trimming took off 10 bases at V and 5 bases at J, with 8 bases between the two ends. CDR3 length equals 10 residues. Here the CDR3 DNA reads TGTGCCACCCCCCGGGAGACCCAGTACTTC. It encodes CATPRETQYF. The full variable domain, with the rest looked up from reference TRBV19 and TRBJ2-5, is DGGITQSPKYLFRKEGQNVTLSCEQNLNHDAMYWYRQDPGQGLRLIYYSQIVNDFQKGDIAEGYSVSREKKESFPLTVTSAQKNPTAFYLCATPRETQYFGPGTRLLVL.

The gene calls are TRBV4-3 and TRBJ1-5, with TRBD1 identical over 7 bases. The CDR3 is 15 residues long. J was trimmed by 4 bases and V by 0 bases; bases with no gene match: 3. Germline CDR1 is LGHNA and CDR2 is YSLEER. The CDR3 DNA reads as TGCGCCAGCAGCCAAGACAGGGGGGTTAATCAGCCCCAGCATTTT. Amino acid sequence: CASSQDRGVNQPQHF.

The rearrangement links TRBV2 to TRBJ1-1, with no clear D. Looked up from germline, CDR1 is SNHLY and CDR2 is FYNNEI. The CDR3 runs to 12 residues. Between the trimmed V and J ends, which lost 7 bases and 1 base, there was a span of 7 bases. CDR3 nucleotides: TGTGCCAGCATGGGCGCGAACACTGAAGCTTTCTTT. It is translated as CASMGANTEAFF.